Presented here are 27 T cell receptor beta chains from one specimen sequenced in a study of blood T cell repertoires in COVID-19. Libraries were prepared by immunoSEQ multiplex PCR; TCRdb keeps only in-frame clonotypes and omits some of them. The sample yields about 220,000 clones, around 81% seen once. The sample comprised peripheral blood. The receptors here all came from a woman aged 65 to 85 with acute or convalescent COVID-19.

A few counts support this clone. The chain carries TRBV29-1 and TRBJ2-1; TRBD1 agrees at 9 bases. Germline CDR1 is SQVTM and CDR2 is ANQGSEA. V dropped 5 bases and J dropped 1; count of bases not matched to a gene: 3. This CDR3 spans 14 amino acids. Written as DNA, the CDR3 is TGCAGCGTTCGACAGGGGGGTTCCTACAATGAGCAGTTCTTC. This codes for CSVRQGGSYNEQFF.

This chain links TRBV3-1 (or the pseudogene TRBV3-2) with TRBJ1-1; 8 nucleotides line up with TRBD1. V shed 4 bases and J 6 bases; nucleotides not matched to a gene: 7. The CDR3 totals 14 residues. Germline CDR1 reads LGHDT; CDR2 reads YNNKEL (reference sequence). Here the CDR3 reads CASSPWTGSPEAFF. CDR3 DNA sequence: TGTGCCAGCAGCCCGTGGACAGGGAGCCCTGAAGCTTTCTTT.

This clone was seen more than once but under ten times. The gene calls are TRBV6-5 and TRBJ1-2; tentatively, D is TRBD1 (5 bases). The CDR3 extends over 14 amino acids. V was shortened by 4 bases and J by 2 bases, with 11 bases between the two germline ends. CDR1 is MNHEY and CDR2 is SVGAGI in the germline V gene. CDR3 loop: CASSSTPGNYGYTF. Here the CDR3 DNA reads TGTGCCAGCAGTTCCACTCCAGGGAACTATGGCTACACCTTC.

Comment on this clone: The sample carries other DNA sequences with the same CDR3. The chain couples TRBV6-1 to TRBJ1-5, with a possible D match to TRBD1 (6 bases). The CDR3 spans 13 residues. Trimming removed 2 bases at V and 4 bases at J, with 6 bases between. Germline values: CDR1 MNHNS, CDR2 SASEGT. The CDR3 region is CASSERGNQPQHF. Here the CDR3 DNA reads TGTGCCAGCAGTGAAAGGGGGAATCAGCCCCAGCATTTT.

V is TRBV7-9 and J is TRBJ2-7; D is undetermined. Germline-derived CDR1 and CDR2 are SEHNR and FQNEAQ (reference sequence). The V end lost 3 bases, the J end lost 0 bases, and 9 bases lay between the germline ends. This CDR3 is built from 14 residues. This CDR3 reads CASSLGLSSYEQYF. The CDR3 region has the DNA TGTGCCAGCAGCTTGGGCCTTAGCTCCTACGAGCAGTACTTC.

The chain has TRBV19 and TRBJ1-5, with a possible D match to TRBD1 (5 bases). V was clipped by 6 bases and J by 10 bases, with 25 bases between them. This CDR3 contains 16 residues. CDR1 is LNHDA, CDR2 SQIVND, per germline (reference sequence). The CDR3 sequence: CASRSETGTLGNPQHF. The CDR3 nucleotides read TGTGCCAGTAGGAGTGAAACAGGAACCCTGGGTAATCCCCAGCATTTT.

For the CDR3, the DNA is TGTGCCAGCAGCATAACAGGGCCCCAGCATTTT. Its translation: CASSITGPQHF. The chain couples TRBV2 to TRBJ1-5; the D gene is possibly TRBD1 (5 bases). V shed 6 bases and J shed 9 bases, with 9 bases lying between them. Germline V gene data show CDR1 as SNHLY and CDR2 as FYNNEI. The CDR3 sequence is 11 residues long.

The CDR3 sequence is CASSPVGGQGETQYF. The CDR3 region has the DNA TGTGCCAGCAGCCCGGTTGGAGGCCAGGGGGAGACCCAGTACTTC. The J gene is TRBJ2-5, the V gene TRBV11-2; TRBD1 might be the D (6 bases). CDR3 length: 15 residues. Trimming pared 5 bases from V and 5 bases from J, leaving 18 bases between. The germline V gene has CDR1 SGHAT and CDR2 FQNNGV.

This chain links TRBV6-5 with TRBJ1-1; D not resolved. V gave up 4 bases and J gave up 1 base, with 7 bases separating them. The CDR3 spans 13 residues. Looked up from germline, CDR1 is MNHEY and CDR2 is SVGAGI. The chain's CDR3 is CASSSRQNTEAFF. DNA of the CDR3: TGTGCCAGCAGTTCTCGACAGAACACTGAAGCTTTCTTT.

This clone was recorded a few times. Germline and junction disagree at one end, which may indicate a read error. V and J are TRBV19 and TRBJ1-5, with a possible D match to TRBD1 (6 bases). The CDR3 is 14 amino acids. Per the germline V gene, CDR1 is LNHDA and CDR2 is SQIVND (reference sequence). The CDR3 region is CASSTRTEIPPQQF. The DNA for the CDR3 is TGTGCCAGTAGTACTCGGACAGAGATACCGCCCCAGCAATTT.

The chain employs TRBV10-3 and TRBJ2-1, with D possibly being TRBD2 (6 bases). CDR1 and CDR2 (germline): ENHRY, SYGVKD. CDR3 length: 17 residues. Trimming removed 7 bases at V and 3 bases at J, with 22 bases between. The CDR3 DNA sequence: TGTGCCATCAAGTCAGATCTAGGCGCGGGGAACTACAATGAGCAGTTCTTC. Translating gives CAIKSDLGAGNYNEQFF.

The CDR3 loop reads CASKIQGLPYNEQFF. In DNA form, the CDR3 reads TGTGCCAGCAAGATACAGGGGTTGCCCTACAATGAGCAGTTCTTC. The genes are TRBV2 and TRBJ2-1; TRBD1 matches 7 bases. This CDR3 is built from 15 residues. Trimming cost V 7 bases and J 2 bases; bases outside gene matches: 8. The V gene's germline CDR1 is SNHLY and CDR2 FYNNEI. Full variable domain (rest looked up from reference TRBV2 and TRBJ2-1): EPEVTQTPSHQVTQMGQEVILRCVPISNHLYFYWYRQILGQKVEFLVSFYNNEISEKSEIFDDQFSVERPDGSNFTLKIRSTKLEDSAMYFCASKIQGLPYNEQFFGPGTRLTVL.

The chain links TRBV5-1 to TRBJ2-7; the D gene is possibly TRBD2 (5 bases). The CDR3 length is 15 residues. From germline, CDR1 is SGHRS and CDR2 YFSETQ. The V gene lost 2 bases and the J gene lost 1 base, with 13 bases spanning the gap. The CDR3: CASSLGQTKSYEQYF. The CDR3 nucleotides read TGCGCCAGCAGCTTAGGGCAGACTAAATCCTACGAGCAGTACTTC. Full variable domain (missing parts from reference TRBV5-1 and TRBJ2-7): KAGVTQTPRYLIKTRGQQVTLSCSPISGHRSVSWYQQTPGQGLQFLFEYFSETQRNKGNFPGRFSGRQFSNSRSEMNVSTLELGDSALYLCASSLGQTKSYEQYFGPGTRLTVT.

The V and J genes are TRBV5-4 and TRBJ2-3; D is undetermined. This CDR3 is 14 amino acids long. From germline, CDR1 is SGHNT and CDR2 YYREEE (reference sequence). V dropped 0 bases and J dropped 4 bases, with 9 bases sitting between them. Here the CDR3 reads CASSLEISADTQYF. For the CDR3, the DNA is TGTGCCAGCAGCTTGGAGATTTCGGCAGATACGCAGTATTTT. The full variable domain, its missing parts supplied by reference TRBV5-4 and TRBJ2-3, is ETGVTQSPTHLIKTRGQQVTLRCSSQSGHNTVSWYQQALGQGPQFIFQYYREEENGRGNFPPRFSGLQFPNYSSELNVNALELDDSALYLCASSLEISADTQYFGPGTRLTVL.

The J gene is TRBJ1-5, the V gene TRBV5-1, with D maybe TRBD1 (6 bases). This CDR3 comprises 15 residues. Trimming shortened V by 3 bases and J by 4 bases, and 14 bases separated the two germline ends. Germline V gene lookup returns CDR1 SGHRS and CDR2 YFSETQ. The CDR3 region has the DNA TGCGCCAGCAGCTGGGGGCCGGGACAAAATCAGCCCCAGCATTTT. Translating gives CASSWGPGQNQPQHF. The entire variable domain, with the rest obtained from reference TRBV5-1 and TRBJ1-5, is as follows: KAGVTQTPRYLIKTRGQQVTLSCSPISGHRSVSWYQQTPGQGLQFLFEYFSETQRNKGNFPGRFSGRQFSNSRSEMNVSTLELGDSALYLCASSWGPGQNQPQHFGDGTRLSIL.

This clone was recorded once. The chain employs TRBV10-3 and TRBJ2-7; 7 bases are a match to TRBD2. The ends lost 6 bases at V and 2 bases at J; junction bases unmatched: 7. This CDR3 is built from 14 residues. The germline V gene has CDR1 ENHRY and CDR2 SYGVKD. CDR3 amino acids: CAIREGLVTYEQYF. DNA for the CDR3: TGTGCCATCAGGGAAGGACTAGTTACCTACGAGCAGTACTTC.

This rearrangement joins TRBV11-3 to TRBJ2-7, with D possibly being TRBD2 (6 bases). Germline values: CDR1 SGHNT, CDR2 YENEEA. The CDR3 loop spans 13 amino acids. Trimming removed 1 base at V and 5 bases at J, with 9 bases between. Here the CDR3 reads CASSLGPGDEQYF. The CDR3 DNA reads as TGTGCCAGCAGCTTAGGTCCGGGGGACGAGCAGTACTTC.

The count of this clone is one. The chain combines TRBV11-2 with TRBJ2-1; possible D gene TRBD2, 6 bases. Germline loops: CDR1 SGHAT, CDR2 FQNNGV. Trimming left V 1 base short and J 7 bases short, with 11 bases between. This CDR3 has 14 amino acids. CDR3 bases: TGTGCCAGCAGCTTAGCTGGGCGGGGTAATGAGCAGTTCTTC. Translation gives CASSLAGRGNEQFF.

This clone was found many times. The J gene is TRBJ2-7, the V gene TRBV10-3; 8 bases align to TRBD2. This CDR3 has 16 amino acids. CDR1 and CDR2 (germline): ENHRY, SYGVKD. The V gene end was trimmed by 3 bases and the J gene end by 2 bases; junction bases not matched to a gene: 9. CDR3: CAISELSGTRAYEQYF. CDR3 coding DNA: TGTGCCATCAGTGAACTATCCGGGACTAGGGCCTACGAGCAGTACTTC.

The chain couples TRBV5-1 to TRBJ1-2, with D unresolved. CDR3 length: 15 residues. Trimming stripped 1 base from V and 8 bases from J, with 18 bases between. Germline assignment: CDR1 SGHRS and CDR2 YFSETQ. CDR3 protein: CASSLRSGPDGGYTF. CDR3 bases: TGCGCCAGCAGCTTGCGTTCTGGGCCTGACGGAGGCTACACCTTC. Drawing the rest from reference TRBV5-1 and TRBJ1-2, the complete variable domain is KAGVTQTPRYLIKTRGQQVTLSCSPISGHRSVSWYQQTPGQGLQFLFEYFSETQRNKGNFPGRFSGRQFSNSRSEMNVSTLELGDSALYLCASSLRSGPDGGYTFGSGTRLTVV.

This clone was found many times. The V call is TRBV5-6, the J call TRBJ2-7, with no clear D. The V and J ends lost 4 bases and 3 bases respectively, with 11 bases between them. This CDR3 comprises 13 residues. CDR1 and CDR2 from the germline V gene are SGHDT and YYEEEE. The chain's CDR3 is CASSPSRLYEQYV. Here the CDR3 DNA reads TGTGCCAGCAGCCCCTCCCGACTCTACGAGCAGTACGTC.

In its sample, this clone was seen a few times. The V and J genes are TRBV12-3 or TRBV12-4 and TRBJ2-5; D is undetermined. The length of the CDR3 is 11 residues. The V end was cut by 3 bases, the J end by 5 bases, with 4 bases between. The CDR3 DNA sequence: TGTGCCAGCAGTTTCGAGGAGACCCAGTACTTC. Protein product: CASSFEETQYF.

This sequence joins TRBV2 and TRBJ1-2, with TRBD1 identical over 7 bases. Germline assignment: CDR1 SNHLY and CDR2 FYNNEI. V lost 2 bases and J lost 5; bases outside the gene matches: 5. The CDR3 sequence is 14 residues long. CDR3 region: CASSESTGVYGYTF. The CDR3 bases are TGTGCCAGCAGTGAATCCACAGGGGTGTATGGCTACACCTTC.

The rearrangement links TRBV27 to TRBJ1-4, with TRBD1 matching 7 bases. Unmatched junction bases numbered 3, after V lost 6 bases and J lost 5 bases. The CDR3 has 13 residues. The germline V gene has CDR1 MNHEY and CDR2 SMNVEV (reference sequence). The CDR3 coding sequence is TGTGCCAGCAGCAAGACAGGGAATGAAAAACTGTTTTTT. Translation: CASSKTGNEKLFF.

CDR3 DNA: TGTGCCAGCAGCGGCGAAGGACTTTTCACAGATACGCAGTATTTT. Translated: CASSGEGLFTDTQYF. This chain joins TRBV9 and TRBJ2-3, with a possible D match to TRBD2 (5 bases). CDR1 is SGDLS, CDR2 YYNGEE, per germline. The CDR3 is 15 residues long. Trimming pared 3 bases from V and 2 bases from J, leaving 13 bases between.

The J gene is TRBJ2-1, the V gene TRBV5-6, with 8 bases identical to TRBD2. Germline CDR1 reads SGHDT; CDR2 reads YYEEEE. With V trimmed by 2 bases and J by 10 bases, 14 bases remained unmatched. CDR3 length equals 16 residues. CDR3 sequence reads: CASSLATAGGQREQFF. CDR3 nucleotides: TGTGCCAGCAGCTTAGCTACTGCGGGGGGCCAACGGGAGCAGTTCTTC. The full variable domain, completed using reference TRBV5-6 and TRBJ2-1, is DAGVTQSPTHLIKTRGQQVTLRCSPKSGHDTVSWYQQALGQGPQFIFQYYEEEERQRGNFPDRFSGHQFPNYSSELNVNALLLGDSALYLCASSLATAGGQREQFFGPGTRLTVL.

The chain combines TRBV9 with TRBJ2-1; 8 nucleotides line up with TRBD2. Germline V gene sequence: CDR1 SGDLS, CDR2 YYNGEE. Losses at the gene ends were 3 bases for V and 7 bases for J; bases not matched to a gene: 9. CDR3 size: 15 residues. The CDR3 loop is CASSERGGLSNEQFF. CDR3 nucleotide sequence: TGTGCCAGCAGCGAACGGGGGGGCCTGTCGAATGAGCAGTTCTTC.